The source of this T cell receptor beta chain is a study of shared clonotypes between healthy human individuals (dated by TCRdb to 2020 to 2022). Regarding the research as a whole: Three men and a couple of women, aged 18 to 49 years, made up the cohort. For each donor, three plates each were used for CD4 naive and CD4 memory, two plates were used for CD8 naive, and one plate was used for CD8 memory. Between about 0.9 and 10 billion PBMCs per donor were obtained by leukapheresis. Libraries were prepared and TCR repertoires were sequenced by different laboratories using diverse techniques, in order to increase sequencing depth and limit assay-specific biases. Blood TCR repertoires of roughly five healthy adults were deeply sequenced to estimate repertoire size and the extent of clonotype sharing between individuals.

Donors were healthy HIV-negative adults with no recently reported acute infections or vaccinations. Every donor was a Caucasian adult residing in Nashville, Tennessee, USA. CD4+ T cells were enriched by magnetic negative selection, after which naive cells were positively selected on CD45RA and the negative fraction was taken as the memory subset. After blood collection by leukapheresis, PBMCs were isolated using Ficoll-Histopaque density gradient centrifugation and then cryopreserved in the vapor phase of liquid nitrogen. Analytical flow cytometry was used to check the purity and quantity of each magnetically sorted T cell population. From each sorted fraction, genomic DNA was isolated and quantified by UV absorbance on a Nanodrop 2000c. The paper as a whole reports these results and caveats: When several donors were compared, the shared fraction of clonotypes was around 5% for naive CD4, around 3.6% for naive CD8, 2% to 2.5% for memory CD4, and 0.4% for memory CD8. Incomplete sequencing was indicated by rarefaction of sorted-subset datasets, despite the large sequencing depth. Sampling was restricted to blood, and TCR repertoires in tissue are likely to differ from TCR repertoires in blood. Larger estimated clonotype richness was generally found for naive subsets than for memory subsets. Because the study included only a small number of donors, the genetic and exposure-history diversity represented was limited. Pairwise subsampling led to the expectation that sequencing depth would affect the degree of clonotype sharing among donors. Compared with non-shared clonotypes, clonotypes shared by all four sorted-subset donors had higher generation probabilities.

Worth noting for this clone: Its antigen remains unidentified. Qualities for individual bases were not recorded, and no much larger clone is one base off.

Using the deep immunoSEQ assay, TCR CDR3 regions were amplified from genomic DNA by multiplex PCR. Genomic DNA extracted from each cell subset was distributed evenly over all wells of several immunoSEQ 96-well plates, and each plate served as one replicate. For sorted subsets, approximately 200 ng of genomic DNA, equivalent to 25,000 to 30,000 T cell genomes, went into each replicate PCR. The purified libraries were quantified using a Qubit 3.0 fluorometer, sized with a Bioanalyzer 2100, and then quantified again using the KAPA Library Quantification kit. Every immunoSEQ 96-well plate was sequenced on a separate single-read 150-cycle Illumina NextSeq 550 flow cell. The original methods were these. Because the immunoSEQ output held only junctional sequences and lacked quality scores, the filtering could not match the filtering applied to full-length reads. To assign V/J genes and CDR3, sequences were annotated using PyIR, a Python wrapper for IgBLAST v1.9, with IMGT germline references. Any read was removed if the V/J assignment was weak (E-value above 1e-6), the CDR3 was missing, or the read contained stop codons, out-of-frame junctions, or ambiguous translated residues. V3J clonotypes were defined as sequences sharing an identical inferred V gene, J gene, and CDR3 amino acid sequence. To compute the percentage overlap between repertoires, the number of shared unique clonotypes was divided by the size of the smaller repertoire. Repertoire richness was assessed with RTK rarefaction, the Chao1 estimator, and Recon v2.1 estimates of unobserved clonotypes. OLGA was used to compute generation probabilities for all TCRbeta clonotypes that the gDNA method yielded from a handful of donors. Here the immuneACCESS table is served through TCRdb, limited to in-frame sequences with V and J called. Missing clones are a known gap in these copies; in checked studies unresolved V genes cover under half, and the rest lacks a known reason. Clone size and the V and J calls come from that table; the DNA yielded D and trimming. A total of 1.6 million or so clones appear in this sample, 95% to 97% of them only once. Roughly 1.2% of the sample is held by the ten biggest clonotypes.

Sequencing used naive CD4+ T cells sorted from blood. The cell subset or site label, as the study defines it: CD45RA+ positively selected. This TCR derives from a man in his thirties or forties in good health.

CDR3 loop: CASSLSGTGLPSDTQYF. The sequenced DNA is TGTGCCAGCAGCCTCTCCGGGACAGGGTTGCCTTCGGATACGCAGTATTTT. The chain was built from TRBV7-2 and TRBJ2-3, and TRBD1 matches 9 of the central bases. The germline V gene supplies CDR1 SGHTA and CDR2 FQGNSA. From its cysteine to its phenylalanine, the CDR3 spans 17 amino acids. This entry keeps only the CDR3 DNA: 51 bases, framed from base 1. The junction shows trimming of 5 bases on V and 6 bases on J, and the gene matches do not reach 15 bases of it.